The clone carrying this TCR beta chain has at least ten counts. Its antigen is unknown. These data come from a study of CD8+CD57+ T cells in acquired aplastic anemia. Whole-study context: CD4+ and CD8+ cells, once sorted, gave DNA averaging about 3.4 ug. Mean read depth for CD4+ cells from healthy donors was 10 million to 14 million.

Trimming cost V 0 bases and J 1 base; bases outside gene matches: 2. CDR1 is SGHRS and CDR2 is YFSETQ in the germline V gene. CDR3 length equals 15 residues. Study results and limitations: Significant differences in CD8+ Simpson's diversity were not observed between patients and controls. Researchers report that around 30 CD8+ CDR3 sequences appeared in both patients and controls.

It was genomic DNA that served as the template for profiling TCR beta VDJ and CDR3. MiXCR, applied by TCRdb to the reads, yields one record per CDR3 protein. The sample includes more than 150,000 distinct CDR3 sequences, 40% to 55% of them seen just once. Sequencing used sorted CD4+, CD8+, or CD8+CD57+ T cells (not recorded which) from PBMCs. This sequence joins TRBV5-1 and TRBJ1-1, with 8 bases aligning to TRBD1. The receptor's source is a human donor in good health. CDR3 protein: CASSLDGQGNTEAFF. CDR3 in DNA: TGCGCCAGCAGCTTGGACGGACAGGGGAACACTGAAGCTTTCTTT. Using reference TRBV5-1 and TRBJ1-1 for the parts outside the CDR3, the full variable domain is KAGVTQTPRYLIKTRGQQVTLSCSPISGHRSVSWYQQTPGQGLQFLFEYFSETQRNKGNFPGRFSGRQFSNSRSEMNVSTLELGDSALYLCASSLDGQGNTEAFFGQGTRLTVV.